This is a list of T cell receptor beta chains from one sample in a study of T cells after yellow fever vaccination. Using its own MiXCR run on the 5' RACE reads, TCRdb lists one record per CDR3 protein. The data hold 300,000 or so distinct CDR3 sequences, with roughly 8.4% observed a single time. This sample comprised PBMCs, obtained 35 to 50 days after the first yellow fever vaccination. The receptors shown here come from a man aged 18 to 35 who received the YFV17D yellow fever vaccine. Each CDR3 is given with its conserved first and last residue.

v_gene: TRBV12-3/TRBV12-4
j_gene: TRBJ1-2
CDR3aa: CASTPDSHYGYTF

v_gene: TRBV28
j_gene: TRBJ2-5
CDR3aa: CASSLQRTQYF

v_gene: TRBV24-1
j_gene: TRBJ2-1
CDR3aa: CATSDASGGVGGEQFF

v_gene: TRBV7-2
j_gene: TRBJ2-5
CDR3aa: CASSTGQGSTQYF

v_gene: TRBV9
j_gene: TRBJ2-1
CDR3aa: CASSVDAGIRGNEQFF

v_gene: TRBV6-5
j_gene: TRBJ1-5
CDR3aa: CASSFAGSNQPQHF

v_gene: TRBV4-1
j_gene: TRBJ1-4
CDR3aa: CASSQGLGSLFF

v_gene: TRBV3-1
j_gene: TRBJ2-3
CDR3aa: CASSPGLAVDTQYF

v_gene: TRBV7-2
j_gene: TRBJ1-6
CDR3aa: CASSRIIGNYNSPLHF

v_gene: TRBV4-2
j_gene: TRBJ2-7
CDR3aa: CASSQDRWGRIYEQYF

v_gene: TRBV7-8
j_gene: TRBJ1-1
CDR3aa: CASTFGQNTEAFF

v_gene: TRBV10-3
j_gene: TRBJ2-5
CDR3aa: CAISESTGYVKTQYF

v_gene: TRBV9
j_gene: TRBJ2-3
CDR3aa: CASSVVGTQYF

v_gene: TRBV5-5
j_gene: TRBJ2-1
CDR3aa: CASSQDYINEQFF

v_gene: TRBV7-9
j_gene: TRBJ2-3
CDR3aa: CASSSGLHTDTQYF

v_gene: TRBV29-1
j_gene: TRBJ1-3
CDR3aa: CSVEERQGRNTIYF

v_gene: TRBV4-2
j_gene: TRBJ2-4
CDR3aa: CASSQGGAGGNIQYF

v_gene: TRBV12-3/TRBV12-4
j_gene: TRBJ2-7
CDR3aa: CASSQTSADPYEQYF

v_gene: TRBV6-2/TRBV6-3
j_gene: TRBJ1-4
CDR3aa: CASSYRVPSEKLFF

v_gene: TRBV15
j_gene: TRBJ1-2
CDR3aa: CATSRDRQNNYGYTF

v_gene: TRBV7-2
j_gene: TRBJ2-1
CDR3aa: CASSLYGTALSYNEQFF

v_gene: TRBV5-1
j_gene: TRBJ2-1
CDR3aa: CASTLRTVNWGGSSYNEQFF

v_gene: TRBV18
j_gene: TRBJ2-3
CDR3aa: CASSPRTGGTDTQYF

v_gene: TRBV7-8
j_gene: TRBJ1-1
CDR3aa: CASSLAIGEGAFF

v_gene: TRBV20-1
j_gene: TRBJ1-1
CDR3aa: CSASPAGGGTEAFF

v_gene: TRBV4-3
j_gene: TRBJ1-2
CDR3aa: CASSLLTGGEVEGYTF